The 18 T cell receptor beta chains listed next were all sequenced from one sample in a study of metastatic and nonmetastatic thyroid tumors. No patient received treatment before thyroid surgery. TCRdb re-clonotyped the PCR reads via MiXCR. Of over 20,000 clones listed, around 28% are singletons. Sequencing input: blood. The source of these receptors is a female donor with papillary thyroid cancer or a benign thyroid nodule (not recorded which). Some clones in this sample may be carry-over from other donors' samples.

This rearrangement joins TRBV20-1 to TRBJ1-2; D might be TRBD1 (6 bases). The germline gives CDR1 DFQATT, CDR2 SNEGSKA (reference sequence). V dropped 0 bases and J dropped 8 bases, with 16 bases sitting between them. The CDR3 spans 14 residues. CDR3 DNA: TGCAGTGCTAGAGAATCGGGGGGGCGTAAAGGCTACACCTTC. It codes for CSARESGGRKGYTF.

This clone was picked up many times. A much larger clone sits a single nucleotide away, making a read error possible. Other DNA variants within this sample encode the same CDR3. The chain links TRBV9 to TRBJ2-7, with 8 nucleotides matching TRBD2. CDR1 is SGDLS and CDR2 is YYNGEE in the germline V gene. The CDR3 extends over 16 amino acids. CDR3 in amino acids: CASSKNPRRRGGEQYF. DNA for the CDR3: TGCGCCAGCAGCAAAAACCCCCGAAGACGGGGGGGCGAGCAGTACTTC.

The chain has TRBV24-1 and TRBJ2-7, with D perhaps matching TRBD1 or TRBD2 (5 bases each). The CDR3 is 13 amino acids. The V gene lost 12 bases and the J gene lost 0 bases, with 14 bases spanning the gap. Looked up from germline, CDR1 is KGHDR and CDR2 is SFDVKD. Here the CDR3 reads CAAGTGPSYEQYF. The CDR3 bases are TGTGCCGCCGGGACGGGTCCCTCCTACGAGCAGTACTTC.

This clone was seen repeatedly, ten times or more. CDR3 sequence reads: CATSRTGTGYEQYF. CDR3 bases: TGTGCCACCAGCAGAACAGGGACAGGTTACGAGCAGTACTTC. This chain uses TRBV15 with TRBJ2-7, with TRBD1 identical over 8 bases. From germline, CDR1 is LNHNV and CDR2 YYDKDF (reference sequence). CDR3 length: 14 residues. V trimming: 2 bases; J trimming: 4 bases; junction bases outside the gene matches: 4. Full variable domain (remainder filled in from reference TRBV15 and TRBJ2-7): DAMVIQNPRYQVTQFGKPVTLSCSQTLNHNVMYWYQQKSSQAPKLLFHYYDKDFNNEADTPDNFQSRRPNTSFCFLDIRSPGLGDTAMYLCATSRTGTGYEQYFGPGTRLTVT.

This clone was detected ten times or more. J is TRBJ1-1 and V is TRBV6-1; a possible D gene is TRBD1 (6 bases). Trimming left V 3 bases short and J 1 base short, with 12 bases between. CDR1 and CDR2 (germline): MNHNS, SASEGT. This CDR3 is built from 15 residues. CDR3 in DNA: TGTGCCAGCAGTGAGTATGAACAGGGGAACACTGAAGCTTTCTTT. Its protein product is CASSEYEQGNTEAFF.

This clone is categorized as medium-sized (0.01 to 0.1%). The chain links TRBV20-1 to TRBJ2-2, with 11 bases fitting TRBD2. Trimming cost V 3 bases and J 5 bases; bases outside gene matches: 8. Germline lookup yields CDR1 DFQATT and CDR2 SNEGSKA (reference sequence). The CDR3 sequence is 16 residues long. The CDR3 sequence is CSASPTSGGRTGELFF. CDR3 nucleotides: TGCAGTGCTAGCCCTACTAGCGGGGGTAGGACCGGGGAGCTGTTTTTT.

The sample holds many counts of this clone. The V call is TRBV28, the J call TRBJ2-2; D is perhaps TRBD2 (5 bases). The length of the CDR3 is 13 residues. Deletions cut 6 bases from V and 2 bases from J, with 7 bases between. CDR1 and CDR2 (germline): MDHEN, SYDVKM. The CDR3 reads CASRRVNTGELFF. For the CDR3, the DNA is TGTGCCAGCAGGAGGGTAAACACCGGGGAGCTGTTTTTT.

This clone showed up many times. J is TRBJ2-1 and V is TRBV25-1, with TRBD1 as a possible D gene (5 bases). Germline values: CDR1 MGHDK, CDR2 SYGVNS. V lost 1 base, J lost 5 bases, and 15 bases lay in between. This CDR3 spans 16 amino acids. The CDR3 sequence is CASSEFKGRLNNEQFF. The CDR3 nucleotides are TGTGCCAGCAGTGAATTTAAGGGGCGTTTAAACAATGAGCAGTTCTTC.

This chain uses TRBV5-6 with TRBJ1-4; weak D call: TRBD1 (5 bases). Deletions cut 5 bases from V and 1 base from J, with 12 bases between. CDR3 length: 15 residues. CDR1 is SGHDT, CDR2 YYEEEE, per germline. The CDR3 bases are TGTGCCAGCAGACTCTACCAGGGAACTAATGAAAAACTGTTTTTT. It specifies CASRLYQGTNEKLFF.

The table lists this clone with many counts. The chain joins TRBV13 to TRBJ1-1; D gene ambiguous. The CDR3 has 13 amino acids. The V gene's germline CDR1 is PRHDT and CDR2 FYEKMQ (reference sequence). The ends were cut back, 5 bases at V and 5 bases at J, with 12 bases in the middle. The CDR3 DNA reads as TGTGCCAGCAGCCCAGAATTGGATACTGAAGCTTTCTTT. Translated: CASSPELDTEAFF.

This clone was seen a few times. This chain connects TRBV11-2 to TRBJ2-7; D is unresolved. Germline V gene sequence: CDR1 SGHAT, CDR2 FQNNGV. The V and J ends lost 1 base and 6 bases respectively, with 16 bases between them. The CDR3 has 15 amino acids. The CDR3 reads CASSLGQASITEQYF. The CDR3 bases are TGTGCCAGCAGCTTAGGGCAGGCTTCGATTACCGAGCAGTACTTC.

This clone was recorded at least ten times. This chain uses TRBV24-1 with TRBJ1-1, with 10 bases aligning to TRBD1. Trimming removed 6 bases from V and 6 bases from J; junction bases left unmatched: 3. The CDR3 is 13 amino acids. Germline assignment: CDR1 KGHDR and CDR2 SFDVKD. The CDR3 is CATSRQGAAEAFF. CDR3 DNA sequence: TGTGCCACCAGTAGACAGGGGGCCGCTGAAGCTTTCTTT.

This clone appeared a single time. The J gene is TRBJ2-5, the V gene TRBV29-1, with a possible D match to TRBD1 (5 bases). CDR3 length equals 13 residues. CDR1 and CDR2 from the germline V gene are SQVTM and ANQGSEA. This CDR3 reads CRDVGRTQETQYF. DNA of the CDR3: TGCAGGGATGTGGGGCGCACCCAAGAGACCCAGTACTTC.

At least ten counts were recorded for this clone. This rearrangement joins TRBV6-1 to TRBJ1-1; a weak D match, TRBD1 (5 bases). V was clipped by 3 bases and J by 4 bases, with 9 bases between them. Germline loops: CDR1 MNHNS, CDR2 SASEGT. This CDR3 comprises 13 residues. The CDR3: CASSEGGGTEAFF. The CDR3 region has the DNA TGTGCCAGCAGTGAGGGGGGGGGCACTGAAGCTTTCTTT.

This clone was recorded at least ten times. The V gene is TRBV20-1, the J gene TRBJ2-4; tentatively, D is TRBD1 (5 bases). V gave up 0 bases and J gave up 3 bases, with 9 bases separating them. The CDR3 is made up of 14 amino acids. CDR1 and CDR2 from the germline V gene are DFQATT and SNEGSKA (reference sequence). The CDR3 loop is CSARDQGGKNIQYF. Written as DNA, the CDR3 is TGCAGTGCTAGAGATCAGGGCGGCAAAAACATTCAGTACTTC.

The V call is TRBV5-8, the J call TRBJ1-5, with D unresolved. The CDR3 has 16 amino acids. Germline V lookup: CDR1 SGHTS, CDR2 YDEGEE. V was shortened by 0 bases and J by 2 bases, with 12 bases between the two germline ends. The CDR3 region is CASSLVSGEGNQPQHF. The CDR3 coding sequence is TGTGCCAGCAGCTTGGTAAGCGGTGAAGGCAATCAGCCCCAGCATTTT.

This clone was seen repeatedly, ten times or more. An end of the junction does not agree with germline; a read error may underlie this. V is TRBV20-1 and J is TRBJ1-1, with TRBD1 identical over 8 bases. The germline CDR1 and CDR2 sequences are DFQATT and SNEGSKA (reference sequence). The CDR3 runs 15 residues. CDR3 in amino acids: CSARPLDRVNTEVFF. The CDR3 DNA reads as TGCAGTGCTAGACCATTGGACAGGGTGAACACTGAAGTTTTCTTT.

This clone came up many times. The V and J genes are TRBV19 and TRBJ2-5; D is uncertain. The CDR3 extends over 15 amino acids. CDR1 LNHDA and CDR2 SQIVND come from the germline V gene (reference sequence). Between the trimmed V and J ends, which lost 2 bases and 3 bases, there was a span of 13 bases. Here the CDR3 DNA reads TGTGCCAGTAGTATAAGTCGACTGAAGAAAGAGACCCAGTACTTC. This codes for CASSISRLKKETQYF. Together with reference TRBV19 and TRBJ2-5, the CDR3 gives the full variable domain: DGGITQSPKYLFRKEGQNVTLSCEQNLNHDAMYWYRQDPGQGLRLIYYSQIVNDFQKGDIAEGYSVSREKKESFPLTVTSAQKNPTAFYLCASSISRLKKETQYFGPGTRLLVL.